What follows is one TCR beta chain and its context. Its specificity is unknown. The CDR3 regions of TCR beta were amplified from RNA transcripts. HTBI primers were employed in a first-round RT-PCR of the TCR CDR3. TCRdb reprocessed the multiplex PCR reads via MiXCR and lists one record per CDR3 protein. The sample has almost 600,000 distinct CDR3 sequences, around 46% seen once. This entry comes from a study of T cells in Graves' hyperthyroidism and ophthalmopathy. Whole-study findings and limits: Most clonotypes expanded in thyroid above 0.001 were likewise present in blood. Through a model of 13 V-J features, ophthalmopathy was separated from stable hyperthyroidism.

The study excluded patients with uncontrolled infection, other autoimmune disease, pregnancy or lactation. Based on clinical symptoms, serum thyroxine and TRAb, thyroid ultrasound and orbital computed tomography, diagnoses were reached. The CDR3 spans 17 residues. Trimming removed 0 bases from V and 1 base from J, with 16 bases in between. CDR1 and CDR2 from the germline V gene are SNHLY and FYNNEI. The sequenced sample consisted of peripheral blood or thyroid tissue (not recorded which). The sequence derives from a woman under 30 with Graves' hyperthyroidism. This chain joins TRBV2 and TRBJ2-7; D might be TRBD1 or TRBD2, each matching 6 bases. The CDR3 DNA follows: TGTGCCAGCAGTGAAGCGCTTCTGCGGGACACATCCTACGAGCAGTACTTC. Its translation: CASSEALLRDTSYEQYF.